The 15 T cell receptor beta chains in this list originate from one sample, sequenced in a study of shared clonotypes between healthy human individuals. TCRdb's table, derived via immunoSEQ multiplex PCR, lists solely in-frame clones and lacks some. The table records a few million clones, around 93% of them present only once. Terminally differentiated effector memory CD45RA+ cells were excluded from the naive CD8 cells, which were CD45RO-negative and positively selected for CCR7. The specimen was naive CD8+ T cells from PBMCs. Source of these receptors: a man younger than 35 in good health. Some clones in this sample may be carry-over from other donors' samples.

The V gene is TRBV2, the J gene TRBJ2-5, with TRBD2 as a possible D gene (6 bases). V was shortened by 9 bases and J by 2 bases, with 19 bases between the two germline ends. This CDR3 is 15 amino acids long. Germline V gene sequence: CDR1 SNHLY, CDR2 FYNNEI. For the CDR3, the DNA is TGTGCCAGAGACCGCCAAGCTAGCGTGCAAGAGACCCAGTACTTC. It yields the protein CARDRQASVQETQYF.

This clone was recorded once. The CDR3 DNA reads as TGTGCCAGCAGTTTATTGGTCGGGAACTACGAGCAGTACTTC. Protein sequence: CASSLLVGNYEQYF. The chain links TRBV28 to TRBJ2-7; maybe TRBD2 (5 bases). This CDR3 spans 14 amino acids. Germline V gives CDR1 MDHEN, CDR2 SYDVKM. The V end lost 1 base, the J end lost 3 bases, and 10 bases lay between the germline ends.

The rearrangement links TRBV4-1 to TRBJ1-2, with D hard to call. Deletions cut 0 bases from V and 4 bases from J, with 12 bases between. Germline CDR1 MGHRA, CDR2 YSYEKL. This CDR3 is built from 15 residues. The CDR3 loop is CASSQDIAVTYGYTF. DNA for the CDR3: TGCGCCAGCAGCCAAGATATTGCGGTAACCTATGGCTACACCTTC.

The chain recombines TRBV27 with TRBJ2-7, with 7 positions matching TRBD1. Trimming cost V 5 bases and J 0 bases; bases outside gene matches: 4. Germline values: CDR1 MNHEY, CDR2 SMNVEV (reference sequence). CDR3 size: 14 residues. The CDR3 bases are TGTGCCAGCAGTGACAGGGACCACTCCTACGAGCAGTACTTC. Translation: CASSDRDHSYEQYF.

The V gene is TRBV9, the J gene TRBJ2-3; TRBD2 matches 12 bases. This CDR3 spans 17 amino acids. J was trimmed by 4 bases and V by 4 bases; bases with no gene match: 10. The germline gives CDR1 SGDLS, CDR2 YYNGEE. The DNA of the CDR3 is TGTGCCAGCAGCTCCCGGACTAGCGGGACTTGGGCAGATACGCAGTATTTT. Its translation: CASSSRTSGTWADTQYF.

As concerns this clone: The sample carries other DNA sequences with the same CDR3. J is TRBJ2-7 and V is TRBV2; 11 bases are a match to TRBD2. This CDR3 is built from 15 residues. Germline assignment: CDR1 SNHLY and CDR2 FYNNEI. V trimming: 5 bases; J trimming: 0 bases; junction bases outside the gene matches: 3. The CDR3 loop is CASSTGTSGSYEQYF. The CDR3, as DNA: TGTGCCAGCAGTACCGGGACTAGCGGCTCCTACGAGCAGTACTTC.

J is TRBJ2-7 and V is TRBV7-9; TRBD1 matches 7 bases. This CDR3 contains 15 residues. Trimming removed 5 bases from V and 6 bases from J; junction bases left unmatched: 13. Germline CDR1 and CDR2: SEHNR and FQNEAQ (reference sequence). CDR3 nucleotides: TGTGCCAGCAGCGGAGAGGGACAGACCCCGCTCGAGCAGTACTTC. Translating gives CASSGEGQTPLEQYF.

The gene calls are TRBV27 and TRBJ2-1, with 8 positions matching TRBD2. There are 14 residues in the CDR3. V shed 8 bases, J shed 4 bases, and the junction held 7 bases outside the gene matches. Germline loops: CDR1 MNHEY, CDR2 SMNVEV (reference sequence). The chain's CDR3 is CASRSGSLYNEQFF. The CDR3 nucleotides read TGTGCCAGCCGGAGCGGGAGTCTGTACAATGAGCAGTTCTTC.

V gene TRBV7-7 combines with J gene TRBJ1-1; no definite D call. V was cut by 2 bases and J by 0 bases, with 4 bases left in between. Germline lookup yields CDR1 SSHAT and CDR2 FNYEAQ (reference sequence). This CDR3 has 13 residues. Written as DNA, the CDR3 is TGTGCCAGCAGCTTAAGCTTGAACACTGAAGCTTTCTTT. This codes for CASSLSLNTEAFF. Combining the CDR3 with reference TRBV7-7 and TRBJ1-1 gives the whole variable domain GAGVSQSPRYKVTKRGQDVTLRCDPISSHATLYWYQQALGQGPEFLTYFNYEAQPDKSGLPSDRFSAERPEGSISTLTIQRTEQRDSAMYRCASSLSLNTEAFFGQGTRLTVV.

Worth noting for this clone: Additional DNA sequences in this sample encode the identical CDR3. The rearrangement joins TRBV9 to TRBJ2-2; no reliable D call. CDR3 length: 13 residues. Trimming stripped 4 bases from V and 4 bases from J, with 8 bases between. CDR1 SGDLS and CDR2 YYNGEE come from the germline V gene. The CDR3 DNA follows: TGTGCCAGCAGCCCCCCTCTCACCGGGGAGCTGTTTTTT. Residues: CASSPPLTGELFF.

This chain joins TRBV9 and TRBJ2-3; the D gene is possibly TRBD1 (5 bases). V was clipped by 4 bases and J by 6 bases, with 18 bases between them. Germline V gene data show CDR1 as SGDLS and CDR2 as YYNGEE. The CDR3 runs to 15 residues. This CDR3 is CASSLDSDGGDTQYF. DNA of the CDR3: TGTGCCAGCAGCTTAGACAGCGACGGTGGCGATACGCAGTATTTT.

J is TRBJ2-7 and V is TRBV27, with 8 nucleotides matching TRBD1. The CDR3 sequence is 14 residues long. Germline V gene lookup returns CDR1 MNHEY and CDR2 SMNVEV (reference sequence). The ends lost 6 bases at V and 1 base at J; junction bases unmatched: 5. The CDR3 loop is CASSDRGVSYEQYF. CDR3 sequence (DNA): TGTGCCAGCAGCGACAGGGGCGTTTCCTACGAGCAGTACTTC.

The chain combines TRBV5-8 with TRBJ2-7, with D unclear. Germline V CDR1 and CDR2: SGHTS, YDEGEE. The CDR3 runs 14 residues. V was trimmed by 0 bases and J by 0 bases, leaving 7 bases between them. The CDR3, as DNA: TGTGCCAGCAGCTTGGGACATTCCTCCTACGAGCAGTACTTC. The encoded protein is CASSLGHSSYEQYF.

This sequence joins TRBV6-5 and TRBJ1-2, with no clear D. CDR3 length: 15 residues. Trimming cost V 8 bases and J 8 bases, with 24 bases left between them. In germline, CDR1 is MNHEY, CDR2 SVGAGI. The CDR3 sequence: CASSPSQSGLGGYTF. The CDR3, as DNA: TGTGCCAGCTCACCCTCTCAGTCGGGGTTGGGAGGCTACACCTTC.

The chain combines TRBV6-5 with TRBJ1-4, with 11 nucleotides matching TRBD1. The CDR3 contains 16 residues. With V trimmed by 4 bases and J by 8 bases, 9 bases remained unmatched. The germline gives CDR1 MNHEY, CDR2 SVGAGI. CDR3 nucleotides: TGTGCCAGCAGTTCAGATGGACAGGGGGCTTGGGAAAAACTGTTTTTT. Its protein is CASSSDGQGAWEKLFF.